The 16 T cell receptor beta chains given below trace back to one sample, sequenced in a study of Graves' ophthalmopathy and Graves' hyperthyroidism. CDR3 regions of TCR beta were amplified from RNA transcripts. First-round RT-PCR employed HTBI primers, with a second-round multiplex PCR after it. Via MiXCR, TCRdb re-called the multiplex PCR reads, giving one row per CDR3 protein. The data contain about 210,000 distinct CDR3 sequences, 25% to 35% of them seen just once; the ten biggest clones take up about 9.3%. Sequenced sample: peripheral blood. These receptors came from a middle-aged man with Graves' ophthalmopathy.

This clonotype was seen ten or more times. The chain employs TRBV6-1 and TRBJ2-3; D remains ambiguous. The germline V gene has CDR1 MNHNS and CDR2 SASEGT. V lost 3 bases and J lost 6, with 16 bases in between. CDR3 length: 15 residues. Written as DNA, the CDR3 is TGTGCCAGCAGTGACAGGTCTCACACTCCGGATACGCAGTATTTT. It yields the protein CASSDRSHTPDTQYF.

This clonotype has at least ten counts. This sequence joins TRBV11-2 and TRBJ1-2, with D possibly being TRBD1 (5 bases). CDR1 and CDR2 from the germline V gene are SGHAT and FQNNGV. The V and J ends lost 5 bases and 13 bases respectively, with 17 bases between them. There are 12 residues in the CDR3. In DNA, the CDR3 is TGTGCCAGCAGCCAAGGGGCCGGGGAGGGCACCTTC. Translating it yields CASSQGAGEGTF.

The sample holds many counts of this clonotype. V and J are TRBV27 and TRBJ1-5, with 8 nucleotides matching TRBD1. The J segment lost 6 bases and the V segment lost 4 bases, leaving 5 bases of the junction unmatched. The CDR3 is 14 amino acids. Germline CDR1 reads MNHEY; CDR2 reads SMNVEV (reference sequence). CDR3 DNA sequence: TGTGCCAGCAGTTCATCGACAGGGGTTCAGCCCCAGCATTTT. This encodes CASSSSTGVQPQHF.

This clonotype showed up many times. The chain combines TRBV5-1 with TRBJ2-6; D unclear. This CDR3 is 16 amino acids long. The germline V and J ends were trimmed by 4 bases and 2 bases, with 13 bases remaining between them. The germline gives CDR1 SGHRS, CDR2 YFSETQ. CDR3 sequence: CASSPSGLTGANVLTF. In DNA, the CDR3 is TGCGCCAGCAGCCCTTCCGGGTTGACTGGGGCCAACGTCCTGACTTTC.

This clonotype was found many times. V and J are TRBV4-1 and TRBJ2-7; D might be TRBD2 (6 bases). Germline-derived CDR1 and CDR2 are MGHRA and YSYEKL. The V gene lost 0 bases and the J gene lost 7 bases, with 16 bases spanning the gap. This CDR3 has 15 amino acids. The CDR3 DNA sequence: TGCGCCAGCAGCCAAGATTTAGGGGACTTTTGGGAGCAGTACTTC. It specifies CASSQDLGDFWEQYF.

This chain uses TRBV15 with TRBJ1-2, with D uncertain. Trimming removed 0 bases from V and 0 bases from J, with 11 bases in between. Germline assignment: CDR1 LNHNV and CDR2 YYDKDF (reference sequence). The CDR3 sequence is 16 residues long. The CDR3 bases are TGTGCCACCAGCAGAGATGAGGGAATTGCTAACTATGGCTACACCTTC. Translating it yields CATSRDEGIANYGYTF.

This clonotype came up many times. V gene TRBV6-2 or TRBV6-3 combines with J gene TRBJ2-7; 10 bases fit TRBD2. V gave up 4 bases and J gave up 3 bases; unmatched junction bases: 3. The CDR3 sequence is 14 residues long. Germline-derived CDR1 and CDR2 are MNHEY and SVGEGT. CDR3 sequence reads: CASSWTSGSYEQYF. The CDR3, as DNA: TGTGCCAGCAGTTGGACTAGCGGAAGCTACGAGCAGTACTTC.

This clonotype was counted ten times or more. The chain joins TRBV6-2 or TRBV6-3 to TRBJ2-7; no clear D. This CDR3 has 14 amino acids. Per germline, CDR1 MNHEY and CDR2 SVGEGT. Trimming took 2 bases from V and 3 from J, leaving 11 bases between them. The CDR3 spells CASSYPPSYYEQYF. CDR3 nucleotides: TGTGCCAGCAGTTACCCCCCCAGCTACTACGAGCAGTACTTC.

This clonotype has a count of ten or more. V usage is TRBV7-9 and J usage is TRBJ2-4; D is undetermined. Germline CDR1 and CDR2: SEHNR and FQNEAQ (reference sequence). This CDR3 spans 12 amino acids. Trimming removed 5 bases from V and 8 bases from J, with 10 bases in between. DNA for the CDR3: TGTGCCAGCAGCGGGAATGGGGACATTCAGTACTTC. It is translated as CASSGNGDIQYF.

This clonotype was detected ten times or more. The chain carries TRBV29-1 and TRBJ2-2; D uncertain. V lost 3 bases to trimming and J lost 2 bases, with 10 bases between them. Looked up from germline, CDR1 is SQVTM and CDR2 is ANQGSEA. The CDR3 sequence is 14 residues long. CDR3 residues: CSVDSSSNTGELFF. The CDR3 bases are TGCAGCGTTGATAGCTCTTCCAACACCGGGGAGCTGTTTTTT.

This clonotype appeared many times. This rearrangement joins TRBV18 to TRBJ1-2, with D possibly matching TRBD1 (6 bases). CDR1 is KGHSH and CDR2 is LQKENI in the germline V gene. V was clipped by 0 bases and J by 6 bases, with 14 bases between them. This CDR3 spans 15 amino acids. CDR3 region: CASSPPIQGGNGYTF. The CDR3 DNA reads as TGTGCCAGCTCACCACCGATACAAGGGGGAAATGGCTACACCTTC. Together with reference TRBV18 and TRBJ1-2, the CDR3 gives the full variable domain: NAGVMQNPRHLVRRRGQEARLRCSPMKGHSHVYWYRQLPEEGLKFMVYLQKENIIDESGMPKERFSAEFPKEGPSILRIQQVVRGDSAAYFCASSPPIQGGNGYTFGSGTRLTVV.

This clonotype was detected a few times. As DNA, the CDR3 is TGTGCCAGCAGTTGGCATTTACCGGGACAGGGGGCTGAAGCTTTCTTT. It yields the protein CASSWHLPGQGAEAFF. The chain has TRBV6-5 and TRBJ1-1; TRBD1 matches 11 bases. This CDR3 region has 16 residues. The junction had 10 bases not matched to a gene; V was cut back by 4 bases and J by 6 bases. From germline, CDR1 is MNHEY and CDR2 SVGAGI.

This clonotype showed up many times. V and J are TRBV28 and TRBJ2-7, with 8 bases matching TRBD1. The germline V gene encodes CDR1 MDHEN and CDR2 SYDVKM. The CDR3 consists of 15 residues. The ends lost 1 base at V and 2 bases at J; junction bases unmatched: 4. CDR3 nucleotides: TGTGCCAGCAGTTTATCCGGGACAGGCGCCTACGAGCAGTACTTC. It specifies CASSLSGTGAYEQYF.

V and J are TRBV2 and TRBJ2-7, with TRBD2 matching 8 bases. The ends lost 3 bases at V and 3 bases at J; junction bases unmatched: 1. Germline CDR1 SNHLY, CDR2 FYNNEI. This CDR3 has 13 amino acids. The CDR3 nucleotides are TGTGCCAGCAGTGATACTAGCGGCTACGAGCAGTACTTC. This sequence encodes CASSDTSGYEQYF.

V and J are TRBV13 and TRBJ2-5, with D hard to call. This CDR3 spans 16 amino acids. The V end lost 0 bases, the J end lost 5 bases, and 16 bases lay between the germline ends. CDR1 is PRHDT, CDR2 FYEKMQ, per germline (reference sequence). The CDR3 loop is CASSLGLGVFRETQYF. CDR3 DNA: TGTGCCAGCAGCTTAGGTCTTGGGGTCTTCCGGGAGACCCAGTACTTC.

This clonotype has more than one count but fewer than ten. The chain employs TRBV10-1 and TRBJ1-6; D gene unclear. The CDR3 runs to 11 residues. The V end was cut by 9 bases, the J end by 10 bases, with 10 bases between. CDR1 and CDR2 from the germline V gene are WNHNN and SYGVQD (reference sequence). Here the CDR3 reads CARPVRSPLHF. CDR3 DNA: TGCGCCAGACCGGTTAGGTCACCCCTCCACTTT.